These T cell receptor beta chains were read from a single sample in a study of OX40 agonist ivuxolimab in advanced cancers. Assay used: immunoSEQ multiplex PCR; TCRdb lists only in-frame clones, some missing. The sample consists of tens of thousands of clones, approximately 91% of them appearing once. Material: CD4+ or CD8+ T cells sorted from blood, obtained in a trial of the OX40 agonist ivuxolimab. Receptor source: an adult with an advanced solid tumor such as melanoma, head and neck, liver or kidney cancer. Each CDR3 is given with its conserved first and last residue. D genes are given only for firm matches. Clone size appears in some rows only: once, few, many, or a class for an expanded clone.

>-|TRBJ1-2|-|TRBV11-2
TGTGCCAGCAGCTTAAGAGGAACCATAGTCTATGGCTACACCTTC
CASSLRGTIVYGYTF
>-|TRBJ1-2|few|TRBV7-9
TGTGCCAGCAGCTTAGCGGACCTTTACGGCTACACCTTC
CASSLADLYGYTF
>TRBD1|TRBJ2-7|-|TRBV28
TGTGCCAGCAGCCTAGGACAGGGAAACTTCCACGAGCAGTACTTC
CASSLGQGNFHEQYF
>-|TRBJ1-1|-|TRBV28
TGTGCCAGCAGTTTTCTGGGACGGGACACTGAAGCTTTCTTT
CASSFLGRDTEAFF
>TRBD1|TRBJ2-7|-|TRBV2
TGTGCCAGCACGGGACAGACCTACGAGCAGTACTTC
CASTGQTYEQYF
>-|TRBJ2-3|-|TRBV29-1
TGCAGCGTTGAAGCGGGGACTAGCACAGATACGCAGTATTTT
CSVEAGTSTDTQYF
>-|TRBJ1-5|-|TRBV30
TGTGCCTGGAGCGTGGCGGGTTCCAATCAGCCCCAGCATTTT
CAWSVAGSNQPQHF
>TRBD1|TRBJ2-7|-|TRBV19
TGTGCCAGTTCTTTTCGGGGACAGGGTAGCAACGAGCAGTACTTC
CASSFRGQGSNEQYF
>-|TRBJ2-5|-|TRBV19
TGTGCCAGTAGTATTGGGGAATCTAGGTGGGAGACCCAGTACTTC
CASSIGESRWETQYF
>-|TRBJ1-3|-|TRBV4-3
TGCGCCAGCAGCCAAGTTATGGGCCCTGGAAACACCATATATTTT
CASSQVMGPGNTIYF